These T cell receptor beta chains were read from a single sample in a study of shared clonotypes between healthy human individuals. Clones were read by immunoSEQ multiplex PCR, and TCRdb kept only the in-frame ones, dropping some. This table has approximately 2,200,000 clones, under 95% appearing once. The sample was naive CD8+ T cells from PBMCs. Every receptor here comes from a man in his late teens or twenties in good health. Some clones in this sample may be carry-over from other donors' samples. Each CDR3 is given with its conserved first and last residue. Each record gives: J gene, clone size, D gene, V gene, CDR3 protein, CDR3 DNA. D genes are given only for firm matches. For some rows the clone size is stated as once, few or many, or as a class when expanded; others skip it.

>TRBJ2-7|.|TRBD2|TRBV29-1
CSVEGGPGLAGPGQYF
TGCAGCGTTGAAGGAGGGCCGGGACTAGCGGGGCCTGGGCAGTACTTC
>TRBJ2-7|.|.|TRBV30
CAWSSMADSYEQYF
TGTGCCTGGAGTTCGATGGCGGACTCCTACGAGCAGTACTTC
>TRBJ1-1|.|.|TRBV5-1
CASSLDGGNTEAFF
TGCGCCAGCAGCTTGGACGGGGGGAACACTGAAGCTTTCTTT
>TRBJ2-1|.|.|TRBV7-2
CASSLPRSSPPSSYNEQFF
TGTGCCAGCAGCTTACCTAGGTCCTCCCCGCCGAGCTCCTACAATGAGCAGTTCTTC
>TRBJ2-1|.|TRBD1|TRBV28
CASSLNRGYSYNEQFF
TGTGCCAGCAGTTTAAACAGGGGTTACTCCTACAATGAGCAGTTCTTC
>TRBJ2-3|.|.|TRBV5-1
CASSSDPTGNGDTQYF
TGCGCCAGCAGCTCCGACCCGACAGGCAACGGGGATACGCAGTATTTT
>TRBJ2-3|.|.|TRBV19
CAVWGDTQYF
TGTGCCGTCTGGGGAGATACGCAGTATTTT
>TRBJ1-1|.|.|TRBV27
CASSLSKVGSTEAFF
TGTGCCAGCAGTTTATCTAAAGTAGGGAGCACTGAAGCTTTCTTT
>TRBJ2-7|.|.|TRBV28
CASRWGTSYEQYF
TGTGCCAGCAGATGGGGCACCTCCTACGAGCAGTACTTC
>TRBJ2-3|.|.|TRBV27
CASSWTIPSGTDTQYF
TGTGCCAGCAGCTGGACTATTCCTTCCGGCACAGATACGCAGTATTTT
>TRBJ2-7|.|.|TRBV27
CASRWEASSYEQYF
TGTGCCAGCAGATGGGAAGCCTCCTCCTACGAGCAGTACTTC
>TRBJ2-5|few|TRBD1|TRBV13
CASSRKGQGLTETQYF
TGTGCCAGCAGCCGGAAGGGACAGGGGTTGACTGAGACCCAGTACTTC
>TRBJ1-5|.|TRBD1|TRBV28
CASTPGTEYQPQHF
TGTGCCAGCACCCCCGGGACAGAGTATCAGCCCCAGCATTTT
>TRBJ1-2|few|.|TRBV5-4
CASSFGYGYTF
TGTGCCAGCAGCTTTGGCTATGGCTACACCTTC
>TRBJ2-2|.|TRBD1|TRBV27
CASATGDAGELFF
TGTGCCAGCGCGACAGGGGACGCCGGGGAGCTGTTTTTT
>TRBJ2-5|.|TRBD2|TRBV30
CAWSGMGGGGETQYF
TGTGCCTGGAGTGGGATGGGAGGCGGGGGGGAGACCCAGTACTTC
>TRBJ2-7|.|TRBD2|TRBV5-6
CASSWLRGGNEQYF
TGTGCCAGCAGCTGGCTCCGGGGGGGCAACGAGCAGTACTTC
>TRBJ1-2|.|.|TRBV4-1
CASSQEDYGYTF
TGCGCCAGCAGCCAAGAAGACTATGGCTACACCTTC
>TRBJ1-1|.|TRBD1|TRBV7-8
CAIGQGARDTEAFF
TGTGCCATCGGACAGGGGGCAAGGGACACTGAAGCTTTCTTT
>TRBJ2-1|.|.|TRBV7-3
CASSLDSSNEQFF
TGTGCCAGCAGCCTGGACAGTTCCAATGAGCAGTTCTTC
>TRBJ2-7|.|TRBD1|TRBV28
CASSSGEGALHGFEQYF
TGTGCCAGCAGCTCCGGTGAGGGGGCGCTCCATGGATTCGAGCAGTACTTC
>TRBJ1-5|once|.|TRBV28
CASSLEAGYQPQHF
TGTGCCAGCAGTTTGGAGGCAGGGTATCAGCCCCAGCATTTT
>TRBJ2-1|.|.|TRBV2
CASTAGYNEQFF
TGTGCCAGCACTGCCGGGTACAATGAGCAGTTCTTC
>TRBJ2-3|once|.|TRBV18
CASSRLGITDTQYF
TGTGCCAGCTCACGCCTCGGAATCACAGATACGCAGTATTTT
>TRBJ1-1|.|.|TRBV5-6
CASSLLRGNTEAFF
TGTGCCAGCAGCTTGTTGCGGGGAAACACTGAAGCTTTCTTT
>TRBJ2-2|.|.|TRBV21-1
CASSKRLGGTDTGELFF
TGTGCCAGCAGCAAAAGGTTGGGCGGGACTGACACCGGGGAGCTGTTTTTT
>TRBJ2-7|.|TRBD2|TRBV11-2
CASSYGLAGGPFHEQYF
TGTGCCAGCAGCTATGGACTAGCGGGAGGGCCTTTTCACGAGCAGTACTTC
>TRBJ2-1|.|.|TRBV5-1
CASSSAGTIYNEQFF
TGCGCCAGCAGCTCCGCGGGAACCATCTACAATGAGCAGTTCTTC
>TRBJ2-7|.|.|TRBV9
CASSGLTYEQYF
TGTGCCAGCAGCGGGCTGACCTACGAGCAGTACTTC
>TRBJ2-1|.|.|TRBV15
CATSRDPKVGEQFF
TGTGCCACCAGCAGAGATCCGAAGGTGGGTGAGCAGTTCTTC
>TRBJ1-1|.|TRBD1|TRBV4-3
CASSRQTGLNEAFF
TGCGCCAGCAGCCGCCAGACAGGGCTGAACGAAGCTTTCTTT
>TRBJ2-1|.|.|TRBV9
CASSAYLNGEQFF
TGTGCCAGCAGCGCTTATCTCAACGGTGAGCAGTTCTTC
>TRBJ2-7|.|.|TRBV7-9
CASSPLGVGGYEQYF
TGTGCCAGCAGCCCTCTAGGGGTGGGAGGCTACGAGCAGTACTTC
>TRBJ1-5|.|.|TRBV19
CASSLHRVRNQPQHF
TGTGCCAGTAGTCTCCACAGGGTTAGAAATCAGCCCCAGCATTTT
>TRBJ2-7|.|TRBD2|TRBV28
CASNQWVEAGAYEQYF
TGTGCCAGCAATCAATGGGTCGAAGCGGGAGCCTACGAGCAGTACTTC
>TRBJ2-7|.|.|TRBV9
CASSVVAGGSYEQYF
TGTGCCAGCAGCGTAGTGGCAGGGGGGTCCTACGAGCAGTACTTC
>TRBJ2-1|.|.|TRBV27
CASSTLNSIQGGSEQFF
TGTGCCAGCAGCACACTGAATTCCATCCAGGGAGGTAGTGAGCAGTTCTTC
>TRBJ1-5|.|.|TRBV28
CASSLRQGLSQPQHF
TGTGCCAGCAGTTTAAGGCAGGGATTGAGTCAGCCCCAGCATTTT
>TRBJ2-7|.|.|TRBV13
CASSPKGGTSSYEQYF
TGTGCCAGCAGCCCCAAGGGCGGGACAAGCTCCTACGAGCAGTACTTC
>TRBJ1-2|.|.|TRBV7-9
CASSAGNGYTF
TGTGCCAGCAGCGCCGGGAATGGCTACACCTTC
>TRBJ2-7|.|TRBD2|TRBV27
CASRSTSGSMSEQYF
TGTGCCAGCAGATCTACTAGCGGGAGCATGTCCGAGCAGTACTTC
>TRBJ2-2|.|.|TRBV25-1
CASSLGSGELFF
TGTGCCAGCAGTCTAGGGTCCGGGGAGCTGTTTTTT
>TRBJ1-1|once|.|TRBV23-1
CASSQTSMKATEAFF
TGCGCCAGCAGTCAAACGTCGATGAAGGCTACTGAAGCTTTCTTT
>TRBJ2-5|.|.|TRBV5-1
CASSLGAGYETQYF
TGCGCCAGCAGCTTGGGGGCAGGGTACGAGACCCAGTACTTC
>TRBJ1-1|few|.|TRBV7-9
CASSRLTASSTEAFF
TGTGCCAGCAGCCGATTGACTGCGTCCAGCACTGAAGCTTTCTTT
>TRBJ1-1|few|.|TRBV13
CASNSLIRGNTEAFF
TGTGCCAGCAACTCCCTAATACGAGGGAACACTGAAGCTTTCTTT
>TRBJ2-7|.|.|TRBV7-9
CASSPGSPGEQYF
TGTGCCAGCAGCCCAGGGTCACCTGGGGAGCAGTACTTC
>TRBJ1-1|.|.|TRBV19
CASSIGAANTEAFF
TGTGCCAGTAGTATCGGGGCGGCGAACACTGAAGCTTTCTTT
>TRBJ2-7|.|.|TRBV7-9
CASRGATYEQYF
TGTGCCAGCAGGGGGGCGACCTACGAGCAGTACTTC
>TRBJ2-2|.|TRBD1|TRBV7-9
CASSSRTGTNTGELFF
TGTGCCAGCAGCTCTCGGACAGGGACGAACACCGGGGAGCTGTTTTTT
>TRBJ2-2|.|TRBD1|TRBV6-1
CASTDGGDRGTGELFF
TGTGCCAGCACTGACGGAGGGGACAGGGGCACCGGGGAGCTGTTTTTT
>TRBJ2-7|.|.|TRBV7-8
CASSPTHNYEQYF
TGTGCCAGCAGCCCTACTCACAACTACGAGCAGTACTTC
>TRBJ1-2|few|TRBD1|TRBV6-1
CASSDRDSLYGYTF
TGTGCCAGCAGTGACCGGGACAGCCTGTATGGCTACACCTTC
>TRBJ1-1|.|.|TRBV11-2
CASSPIWGPNTEAFF
TGTGCCAGCAGCCCTATATGGGGGCCGAACACTGAAGCTTTCTTT
>TRBJ1-2|.|.|TRBV9
CASSPRDLRHGYTF
TGTGCCAGCAGCCCCAGGGACCTAAGGCATGGCTACACCTTC
>TRBJ2-5|.|.|TRBV6-5
CAGSSDEPRGTQYF
TGTGCCGGCAGTTCGGACGAGCCAAGGGGGACCCAGTACTTC
>TRBJ2-3|.|TRBD2|TRBV19
CASTSSSGNADTQYF
TGTGCCAGTACCTCATCCAGCGGGAATGCGGATACGCAGTATTTT
>TRBJ2-3|.|.|TRBV27
CASSPLTRFEVDTQYF
TGTGCCAGCAGTCCCCTGACTAGGTTTGAGGTAGATACGCAGTATTTT
>TRBJ2-7|.|.|TRBV7-6
CASSPLAGTLSRGYEQYF
TGTGCCAGCAGCCCACTAGCCGGGACCCTATCTAGGGGCTACGAGCAGTACTTC
>TRBJ1-5|.|TRBD1|TRBV2
CASSLRTGVVQPQHF
TGTGCCAGCAGTCTAAGGACAGGGGTGGTCCAGCCCCAGCATTTT